These 2 T cell receptor beta chains were sequenced from one sample in a study of blood T cell repertoires in COVID-19 (dated by TCRdb to about 2020). The library was built by means of the immunoSEQ multiplex PCR assay. Held by TCRdb, this immuneACCESS table contains in-frame sequences only and omits some clones. Under half of the omission traces to an unresolved V gene where checked; the cause of the rest is unknown. The sample table shows 150,000 to 180,000 clones, and about 90% are seen once. The ten largest clones take up around 0.55% of the sample. Sequencing was carried out using peripheral blood. These TCRs come from a man in his fifties with acute or convalescent COVID-19.

The J gene is TRBJ1-4, the V gene TRBV4-3; D ambiguous. This CDR3 is 16 amino acids long. CDR1 and CDR2 from the germline V gene are LGHNA and YSLEER. The V and J ends lost 2 bases and 3 bases respectively, with 13 bases between them. Written as DNA, the CDR3 is TGCGCCAGCAGCCAAAGGAACGGGGTTGCTAATGAAAAACTGTTTTTT. Amino acid sequence: CASSQRNGVANEKLFF.

There are a few counts of this clone. V gene TRBV18 combines with J gene TRBJ2-5, with 11 bases matching TRBD2. This CDR3 contains 17 residues. V shed 6 bases, J shed 5 bases, and the junction held 14 bases outside the gene matches. Germline-derived CDR1 and CDR2 are KGHSH and LQKENI. CDR3 nucleotides: TGTGCCAGCTCGTCTCAGGGTACTAGCGGGGGAGGGGAGACCCAGTACTTC. Amino acid sequence: CASSSQGTSGGGETQYF.